A selection of T cell receptor beta chains follows, all from one sample in a study of cytomegalovirus exposure and HLA in healthy donors. Assay used: immunoSEQ multiplex PCR; TCRdb lists only in-frame clones, some missing. This table holds 180,000 or so clones, around nine tenths found once. Sequenced sample: PBMCs. The receptors here all came from a man aged 18 to 30 in good health and CMV-seropositive. The CDR3 runs from the conserved cysteine through the conserved F or W. Each record gives: clone size, D gene, V gene, J gene, CDR3 DNA, CDR3 protein. A D gene is named only where the DNA matches it firmly. Size is stated for part of the rows, as once, few or many counts, or as a class when the clone is expanded.

clone size: -; D gene: TRBD2; V gene: TRBV4-3; J gene: TRBJ2-7; CDR3 DNA: TGCGCCAGCAGCCCCGGACTAGCGGGAACTTACGAGCAGTACTTC; CDR3 protein: CASSPGLAGTYEQYF
clone size: -; D gene: -; V gene: TRBV11-3; J gene: TRBJ1-2; CDR3 DNA: TGTGCCAGCAGCCGAGGCCCACAACCCTATGGCTACACCTTC; CDR3 protein: CASSRGPQPYGYTF
clone size: -; D gene: -; V gene: TRBV27; J gene: TRBJ2-3; CDR3 DNA: TGTGCCAGCAGTTTTGGAGGGTTTGGGTGGGAGTGGGATCGACACACAGATACGCAGTATTTT; CDR3 protein: CASSFGGFGWEWDRHTDTQYF
clone size: -; D gene: TRBD1; V gene: TRBV18; J gene: TRBJ1-1; CDR3 DNA: TGTGCCAGCTCATCACAGGGGGCGAACACTGAAGCTTTCTTT; CDR3 protein: CASSSQGANTEAFF
clone size: -; D gene: -; V gene: TRBV7-9; J gene: TRBJ1-4; CDR3 DNA: TGTGCCAGCAGCCCTCCGGGACTCGATGAAAAACTGTTTTTT; CDR3 protein: CASSPPGLDEKLFF
clone size: -; D gene: -; V gene: TRBV5-6; J gene: TRBJ1-3; CDR3 DNA: TGTGCCAGCAGCTTGGCGGGCTCTGGAAACACCATATATTTT; CDR3 protein: CASSLAGSGNTIYF
clone size: -; D gene: -; V gene: TRBV6-1; J gene: TRBJ2-1; CDR3 DNA: TGTGCCGCGAACAGGGTGGCCTCCTACAATGAGCAGTTCTTC; CDR3 protein: CAANRVASYNEQFF
clone size: once; D gene: TRBD2; V gene: TRBV5-6; J gene: TRBJ2-7; CDR3 DNA: TGTGCCAGCAGCCCAAAGAACCTAGCGGGAGGGACCTACGAGCAGTACTTC; CDR3 protein: CASSPKNLAGGTYEQYF
clone size: -; D gene: -; V gene: TRBV27; J gene: TRBJ2-7; CDR3 DNA: TGTGCCAGCAGTTTAACGGGAAACTCCTACGAGCAGTACTTC; CDR3 protein: CASSLTGNSYEQYF
clone size: -; D gene: -; V gene: TRBV4-3; J gene: TRBJ2-2; CDR3 DNA: TGCGCCAGCAGCCAAGGAGGGTTCACCGGGGAGCTGTTTTTT; CDR3 protein: CASSQGGFTGELFF
clone size: -; D gene: TRBD2; V gene: TRBV4-2; J gene: TRBJ2-3; CDR3 DNA: TGTGCCAGCAGCCAAAGAGCGCAGCGGGACGCAGATACGCAGTATTTT; CDR3 protein: CASSQRAQRDADTQYF
clone size: -; D gene: TRBD2; V gene: TRBV7-2; J gene: TRBJ2-7; CDR3 DNA: TGTGCCAGCAGCCCGGCGCTAGCGGGAGTCTACGAGCAGTACTTC; CDR3 protein: CASSPALAGVYEQYF
clone size: -; D gene: TRBD1; V gene: TRBV7-3; J gene: TRBJ1-1; CDR3 DNA: TGTGCCAGCAGCCGACTCGGACAGGGACAATCCGAAGCTTTCTTT; CDR3 protein: CASSRLGQGQSEAFF
clone size: -; D gene: -; V gene: TRBV21-1; J gene: TRBJ2-6; CDR3 DNA: TGTGCCAGCAGCCCCAAGGGGTTTGGGGCCAACGTCCTGACTTTC; CDR3 protein: CASSPKGFGANVLTF
clone size: once; D gene: -; V gene: TRBV27; J gene: TRBJ1-1; CDR3 DNA: TGTGCCAGCAAGGGGCAGGGCGACACTGAAGCTTTCTTT; CDR3 protein: CASKGQGDTEAFF
clone size: -; D gene: -; V gene: TRBV30; J gene: TRBJ2-2; CDR3 DNA: TGTGCCTGGAGTGTAACTAGCGGGGAGCTGTTTTTT; CDR3 protein: CAWSVTSGELFF
clone size: -; D gene: TRBD1; V gene: TRBV4-3; J gene: TRBJ1-2; CDR3 DNA: TGCGCCAGCAGCCAAGCCCAGACAGGGGTCTATGGCTACACCTTC; CDR3 protein: CASSQAQTGVYGYTF
clone size: -; D gene: TRBD1; V gene: TRBV5-1; J gene: TRBJ2-7; CDR3 DNA: TGCGCCAGCAGCCGCGGTTACTCCGGGACAGACTCCTACGAGCAGTACTTC; CDR3 protein: CASSRGYSGTDSYEQYF
clone size: -; D gene: -; V gene: TRBV27; J gene: TRBJ1-4; CDR3 DNA: TGTGCCAGCAGTAACAGGCGAACTAATGAAAAACTGTTTTTT; CDR3 protein: CASSNRRTNEKLFF
clone size: -; D gene: -; V gene: TRBV6-4; J gene: TRBJ2-6; CDR3 DNA: TGTGCCAGCAGTGAAAGGACAGGGGCCAACGTCCTGACTTTC; CDR3 protein: CASSERTGANVLTF
clone size: -; D gene: TRBD2; V gene: TRBV5-6; J gene: TRBJ2-3; CDR3 DNA: TGTGCCAGCACCCTAGCGGGAGACGTTACGCAGTATTTT; CDR3 protein: CASTLAGDVTQYF
clone size: -; D gene: -; V gene: TRBV29-1; J gene: TRBJ2-5; CDR3 DNA: TGCAGCGTTGAGGGGACACCACAAGAGACCCAGTACTTC; CDR3 protein: CSVEGTPQETQYF
clone size: -; D gene: TRBD2; V gene: TRBV16; J gene: TRBJ2-1; CDR3 DNA: TGTGCCAGCAGCCAATCTCCTAGCGGGAGTTGGAATGAGCAGTTCTTC; CDR3 protein: CASSQSPSGSWNEQFF
clone size: -; D gene: TRBD1; V gene: TRBV19; J gene: TRBJ1-2; CDR3 DNA: TGTGCCACCTACCAAGGGGACAGGAGCTACACCTTC; CDR3 protein: CATYQGDRSYTF
clone size: -; D gene: -; V gene: TRBV6-5; J gene: TRBJ1-1; CDR3 DNA: TGTGCCAGCAGCCACGGGGGAAATGAAGCTTTCTTT; CDR3 protein: CASSHGGNEAFF
clone size: -; D gene: -; V gene: TRBV19; J gene: TRBJ2-7; CDR3 DNA: TGTGCCAGTAGCGAGACAGAAGCCACCTACGAGCAGTACTTC; CDR3 protein: CASSETEATYEQYF
clone size: -; D gene: TRBD1; V gene: TRBV19; J gene: TRBJ1-1; CDR3 DNA: TGTGCCAGTAGTACAGGACAGGTTCTGAACACTGAAGCTTTCTTT; CDR3 protein: CASSTGQVLNTEAFF
clone size: -; D gene: -; V gene: TRBV20-1; J gene: TRBJ1-4; CDR3 DNA: TGCAGTGCTATATCTTTGGAAAAACTGTTTTTT; CDR3 protein: CSAISLEKLFF
clone size: -; D gene: TRBD1; V gene: TRBV9; J gene: TRBJ2-7; CDR3 DNA: TGTGCCAGCAGCCCAAGACAGGGCGGCGAGCAGTACTTC; CDR3 protein: CASSPRQGGEQYF
clone size: few; D gene: TRBD1; V gene: TRBV29-1; J gene: TRBJ1-5; CDR3 DNA: TGCAGCGTTGAACTGCAGGGGGGTCAGCCCCAGCATTTT; CDR3 protein: CSVELQGGQPQHF
clone size: -; D gene: TRBD1; V gene: TRBV7-9; J gene: TRBJ2-7; CDR3 DNA: TGTGCCAGCAGCCCCCAGACAGGGGGCGTTTGGGAGCAGTACTTC; CDR3 protein: CASSPQTGGVWEQYF
clone size: -; D gene: -; V gene: TRBV28; J gene: TRBJ1-5; CDR3 DNA: TGTGCCAGCAGTTTACACACCTTTAATCAGCCCCAGCATTTT; CDR3 protein: CASSLHTFNQPQHF
clone size: few; D gene: -; V gene: TRBV27; J gene: TRBJ2-7; CDR3 DNA: TGTGCCAGCAGTTTAGGTCAGGATTACGAGCAGTACTTC; CDR3 protein: CASSLGQDYEQYF
clone size: -; D gene: TRBD2; V gene: TRBV5-1; J gene: TRBJ2-1; CDR3 DNA: TGCGCCAGCAGCTTTTCTAGCGGGGCCAGGAATGAGCAGTTCTTC; CDR3 protein: CASSFSSGARNEQFF
clone size: -; D gene: TRBD2; V gene: TRBV10-3; J gene: TRBJ2-2; CDR3 DNA: TGTGCCATCAGTGAGTCGCGGCGGGAGGGCCGAGGGGAGCTGTTTTTT; CDR3 protein: CAISESRREGRGELFF
clone size: once; D gene: -; V gene: TRBV27; J gene: TRBJ1-1; CDR3 DNA: TGTGCCAGCAGTTTATCGGGGGGGCTCAACACTGAAGCTTTCTTT; CDR3 protein: CASSLSGGLNTEAFF
clone size: once; D gene: -; V gene: TRBV7-3; J gene: TRBJ2-1; CDR3 DNA: TGTGCCAGCAGCTTAATGGGGGGTGAGCAGTTCTTC; CDR3 protein: CASSLMGGEQFF
clone size: -; D gene: TRBD1; V gene: TRBV4-2; J gene: TRBJ1-4; CDR3 DNA: TGTGCCAGCTTCCCCGGGACAGGGGGCTACGATAATGAAAAACTGTTTTTT; CDR3 protein: CASFPGTGGYDNEKLFF
clone size: -; D gene: TRBD2; V gene: TRBV6-5; J gene: TRBJ2-1; CDR3 DNA: TGTGCCAGCAGTCCCGGACTAGCATTAGATGAGCAGTTCTTC; CDR3 protein: CASSPGLALDEQFF
clone size: -; D gene: -; V gene: TRBV27; J gene: TRBJ1-2; CDR3 DNA: TGTGCCAGCAGTTACGGGCAGGGGTCGAATAACTATGGCTACACCTTC; CDR3 protein: CASSYGQGSNNYGYTF
clone size: -; D gene: TRBD2; V gene: TRBV15; J gene: TRBJ2-5; CDR3 DNA: TGTGCCACCAGCCGGGAGGTAGACCGGAGGGAGACCCAGTACTTC; CDR3 protein: CATSREVDRRETQYF